This T cell receptor (beta chain) was obtained from a study of shared clonotypes between healthy human individuals. Overall study results and limits: The naive CD4 repertoires of a few donors were compared, and around 5% of clonotypes were shared. Against clonotypes common to all four donors, non-shared ones had lower generation probabilities.

Sequencing was performed with immunoSEQ multiplex PCR; in TCRdb, only in-frame clones are kept and a portion is missing. Counted here are around 1.6 million clones, approximately 98% occurring once; the ten biggest clones make up about 0.42%. The CDR3 is 14 amino acids. Trimming at V came to 5 bases and at J to 6 bases, leaving 7 bases not matched to a gene. The germline V gene has CDR1 MDHEN and CDR2 SYDVKM. Comments on this clone: What it recognizes is unknown.

The TCR was taken from a man younger than 45 in good health. The chain employs TRBV28 and TRBJ2-3, with 8 bases that match TRBD2. Sequencing input: naive CD4+ T cells sorted from blood. Subset noted: CD45RA+ positively selected. The CDR3, as DNA: TGTGCCAGCAGTGATGTAGCGGGAAAGGATACGCAGTATTTT. This translates into CASSDVAGKDTQYF. Using reference TRBV28 and TRBJ2-3 for the parts outside the CDR3, the full variable domain is DVKVTQSSRYLVKRTGEKVFLECVQDMDHENMFWYRQDPGLGLRLIYFSYDVKMKEKGDIPEGYSVSREKKERFSLILESASTNQTSMYLCASSDVAGKDTQYFGPGTRLTVL.